Below, 22 T cell receptor beta chains from the same sample are listed, as sequenced in a study of patients and donors after allogeneic stem cell transplantation. TCRdb re-derived calls from the RT-PCR reads in MiXCR, one entry per CDR3 protein. The data show 150,000 or so distinct CDR3 sequences, roughly 22% seen once. Sequences were obtained from blood, either unsorted or a sorted T cell fraction (not recorded which). The receptors come from a human donor who was either an allogeneic HSCT recipient or a stem cell or donor lymphocyte infusion donor (not recorded which). It is not recorded whose cells these are; they may come from a transplant donor.

A few counts support this clonotype. The chain combines TRBV2 with TRBJ1-1; 8 positions match TRBD1. From germline, CDR1 is SNHLY and CDR2 FYNNEI. V shed 6 bases, J shed 1 base, and the junction held 4 bases outside the gene matches. The CDR3 totals 14 residues. The DNA for the CDR3 is TGTGCCAGCAGCTCAGACAGGGGGAACACTGAAGCTTTCTTT. It codes for CASSSDRGNTEAFF.

The rearrangement links TRBV11-2 to TRBJ2-1; maybe TRBD2 (7 bases). V dropped 6 bases and J dropped 3 bases, with 27 bases sitting between them. CDR1 and CDR2 from the germline V gene are SGHAT and FQNNGV. The CDR3 is 19 amino acids. DNA of the CDR3: TGTGCCAGCAGTTGGGGGGGGACACCCCCCTCTTGGAACTACAATGAGCAGTTCTTC. Translating it yields CASSWGGTPPSWNYNEQFF.

This clonotype turned up a few times. The chain recombines TRBV7-6 with TRBJ1-5; possibly TRBD1 for D (5 bases). V lost 5 bases, J lost 4 bases, and 15 bases lay in between. Germline V gives CDR1 SGHVS, CDR2 FNYEAQ. This CDR3 spans 15 amino acids. Written as DNA, the CDR3 is TGTGCCAGCAGCCCGGTTAGGGGTGATAATCAGCCCCAGCATTTT. Translating it yields CASSPVRGDNQPQHF.

This clonotype appeared a few times. This rearrangement joins TRBV7-2 to TRBJ2-2; D is uncertain. CDR3 length: 13 amino acids. Trimming pared 2 bases from V and 4 bases from J, leaving 5 bases between. Germline values: CDR1 SGHTA, CDR2 FQGNSA. Here the CDR3 reads CASSLMRTGELFF. CDR3 sequence (DNA): TGTGCCAGCAGCTTAATGCGCACCGGGGAGCTGTTTTTT.

This clonotype was counted between two and nine times. The chain carries TRBV20-1 and TRBJ1-4; D ambiguous. V was cut by 2 bases and J by 0 bases, with 16 bases left in between. In germline, CDR1 is DFQATT, CDR2 SNEGSKA (reference sequence). The CDR3 is made up of 17 amino acids. The CDR3: CSARSTVGFSTNEKLFF. For the CDR3, the DNA is TGCAGTGCTAGAAGTACAGTAGGGTTTTCAACTAATGAAAAACTGTTTTTT.

The chain links TRBV20-1 to TRBJ2-7; the D is unclear. V lost 5 bases, J lost 3 bases, and 8 bases lay in between. In germline, CDR1 is DFQATT, CDR2 SNEGSKA (reference sequence). The CDR3 has 11 amino acids. In DNA form, the CDR3 reads TGCAGTGCTGGGGATAACTACGAGCAGTACTTC. Its translation is CSAGDNYEQYF.

J is TRBJ2-1 and V is TRBV5-1; D gene uncertain. The ends were cut back, 1 base at V and 5 bases at J, with 10 bases in the middle. The CDR3 is 14 residues long. Germline V gene data show CDR1 as SGHRS and CDR2 as YFSETQ. CDR3 protein: CASSLYSGNNEQFF. For the CDR3, the DNA is TGCGCCAGCAGCTTGTATAGTGGGAACAATGAGCAGTTCTTC.

The chain employs TRBV6-5 and TRBJ2-7, with no clear D. The CDR3 extends over 13 amino acids. The V end lost 2 bases, the J end lost 6 bases, and 11 bases lay between the germline ends. CDR1 is MNHEY, CDR2 SVGAGI, per germline. The CDR3 DNA sequence: TGTGCCAGCAGTTACGGGTCGGGCACCGAGCAGTACTTC. It is translated as CASSYGSGTEQYF.

V is TRBV29-1 and J is TRBJ1-2; a weak D match, TRBD1 (6 bases). V dropped 3 bases and J dropped 3 bases, with 17 bases sitting between them. CDR1 and CDR2 from the germline V gene are SQVTM and ANQGSEA. The CDR3 extends over 15 amino acids. The CDR3, as DNA: TGCAGCGTTGACGGAAGGGCCAGGGGAGACTATGGCTACACCTTC. Residues: CSVDGRARGDYGYTF.

This clonotype was picked up many times. V gene TRBV12-3 or TRBV12-4 combines with J gene TRBJ1-1, with 7 bases matching TRBD1. The length of the CDR3 is 14 residues. The trim removed 7 bases at V and 0 bases at J, leaving 5 bases unmatched. The CDR3 bases are TGTGCCAGCACCTCCGGGACAGTGAACACTGAAGCTTTCTTT. Residues: CASTSGTVNTEAFF.

This sequence joins TRBV9 and TRBJ2-1, with 12 bases fitting TRBD1. V was clipped by 2 bases and J by 8 bases; unmatched bases: 2. The CDR3 contains 14 residues. Germline V gives CDR1 SGDLS, CDR2 YYNGEE. CDR3 in amino acids: CASSVGTGGDEQFF. DNA of the CDR3: TGTGCCAGCAGCGTGGGGACAGGGGGCGATGAGCAGTTCTTC.

This chain connects TRBV12-3 or TRBV12-4 to TRBJ2-1, with TRBD2 matching over 9 bases. CDR3 length equals 14 residues. The V segment lost 3 bases and the J segment 7 bases; nucleotides outside the gene matches: 4. The CDR3 coding sequence is TGTGCCAGCAGTTTTTGGCTAGCGGGAAATGAGCAGTTCTTC. Translation: CASSFWLAGNEQFF.

CDR3 loop: CASSQRDLFRRPQHF. CDR3 sequence (DNA): TGTGCCAGCAGCCAGCGGGACCTCTTCCGGCGGCCCCAGCATTTT. V gene TRBV7-8 combines with J gene TRBJ1-5; D possibly corresponds to TRBD1 (5 bases). The ends were cut back, 5 bases at V and 9 bases at J, with 20 bases in the middle. CDR3 length equals 15 residues. Germline CDR1 is SGHVS and CDR2 is FQNEAQ. Based on the CDR3 plus reference TRBV7-8 and TRBJ1-5, the full variable domain is GAGVSQSPRYKVAKRGQDVALRCDPISGHVSLFWYQQALGQGPEFLTYFQNEAQLDKSGLPSDRFFAERPEGSVSTLKIQRTQQEDSAVYLCASSQRDLFRRPQHFGDGTRLSIL.

The rearrangement links TRBV3-1 to TRBJ2-3; D gene uncertain. Germline V gene sequence: CDR1 LGHDT, CDR2 YNNKEL (reference sequence). V was shortened by 1 base and J by 6 bases, with 11 bases between the two germline ends. This CDR3 region has 14 residues. Here the CDR3 DNA reads TGTGCCAGCAGCCAAGCGGGCAGCTTCGATACGCAGTATTTT. This codes for CASSQAGSFDTQYF.

This clonotype came up a few times. The J gene is TRBJ1-1, the V gene TRBV2, with 11 bases identical to TRBD1. J gave up 3 bases and V 10 bases, and 4 bases lay outside the gene matches. Germline values: CDR1 SNHLY, CDR2 FYNNEI. The CDR3 sequence is 13 residues long. The CDR3 region is CAIEDRGHTEAFF. CDR3 bases: TGTGCCATCGAGGACAGGGGGCACACTGAAGCTTTCTTT.

The chain couples TRBV29-1 to TRBJ2-1; no reliable D call. Trimming pared 8 bases from V and 7 bases from J, leaving 21 bases between. The length of the CDR3 is 14 residues. Per germline, CDR1 SQVTM and CDR2 ANQGSEA. The CDR3 nucleotides read TGCAGCCCCCTTGGTGTGGGTGAAAGAAATGAGCAGTTCTTC. Protein: CSPLGVGERNEQFF.

The DNA of the CDR3 is TGCGCCAGCAGCGACCGACTAGCGGGGTCCCAAGAGACCCAGTACTTC. It translates to CASSDRLAGSQETQYF. The J gene is TRBJ2-5, the V gene TRBV5-1; 11 bases line up with TRBD2. Germline V gene data show CDR1 as SGHRS and CDR2 as YFSETQ. This CDR3 contains 16 residues. The trim removed 4 bases at V and 1 base at J, leaving 6 bases unmatched.

The sample holds a few counts of this clonotype. The V gene is TRBV4-1, the J gene TRBJ2-2, with D unresolved. The CDR3 has 17 amino acids. Germline assignment: CDR1 MGHRA and CDR2 YSYEKL. V lost 0 bases to trimming and J lost 0 bases, with 11 bases between them. The CDR3 here is CASSQEGYAANTGELFF. CDR3 sequence (DNA): TGCGCCAGCAGCCAAGAGGGTTACGCCGCGAACACCGGGGAGCTGTTTTTT.

This clonotype was seen a handful of times. The chain employs TRBV25-1 and TRBJ2-6; D ambiguous. The CDR3 loop spans 16 amino acids. Trimming left V 4 bases short and J 0 bases short, with 10 bases between. Germline CDR1 MGHDK, CDR2 SYGVNS. The CDR3, as DNA: TGTGCCAGCAGTGCGGTGGTTATCTCTGGGGCCAACGTCCTGACTTTC. This gives the protein CASSAVVISGANVLTF.

The chain couples TRBV3-1 to TRBJ1-1, with D uncertain. The CDR3 consists of 14 residues. The V end was cut by 0 bases, the J end by 5 bases, with 10 bases between. The germline CDR1 and CDR2 sequences are LGHDT and YNNKEL (reference sequence). For the CDR3, the DNA is TGTGCCAGCAGCCAAGATACGGTTGGGACTGAAGCTTTCTTT. Translated: CASSQDTVGTEAFF.

This clonotype was observed at least ten times. The J gene is TRBJ2-2, the V gene TRBV12-3 or TRBV12-4; TRBD2 matches at 7 bases. This CDR3 spans 15 amino acids. Losses at the gene ends were 6 bases for V and 3 bases for J; bases not matched to a gene: 7. The CDR3 DNA follows: TGTGCCAGCAGGCGCTGGGACTACTACACCGGGGAGCTGTTTTTT. Residues: CASRRWDYYTGELFF.

The gene calls are TRBV20-1 and TRBJ1-5; D gene unclear. This CDR3 is 13 amino acids long. Germline values: CDR1 DFQATT, CDR2 SNEGSKA (reference sequence). V lost 3 bases and J 6 bases, leaving 12 bases between the germline ends. DNA of the CDR3: TGCAGTGCTAGTCCCGTGTGGGGTCAGCCCCAGCATTTT. Protein sequence: CSASPVWGQPQHF.